One and the same sample provided the 5 T cell receptor beta chains below, sequenced in a study of control samples from healthy donors and cancer patients. TCRdb's table, derived via immunoSEQ multiplex PCR, lists solely in-frame clones and lacks some. The data contain fewer than 15,000 clones, approximately 94% of them singletons. The sequenced sample consisted of PBMCs. Receptors originate from a man between 65 and 85 years old with head and neck cancer.

The rearrangement uses TRBV18 and TRBJ1-1, with D unresolved. The CDR3 consists of 13 residues. Germline V gene sequence: CDR1 KGHSH, CDR2 LQKENI. Between the trimmed V and J ends, which lost 2 bases and 4 bases, there was a span of 8 bases. The CDR3 coding sequence is TGTGCCAGCTCACCAGGGTCCGGCACTGAAGCTTTCTTT. The encoded protein is CASSPGSGTEAFF.

The gene calls are TRBV30 and TRBJ2-3, with D perhaps matching TRBD1 (5 bases). The germline V gene has CDR1 GTSNPN and CDR2 SVGIG (reference sequence). The CDR3 has 15 residues. Trimming took 0 bases from V and 2 from J, leaving 12 bases between them. CDR3 residues: CAWSVKPQVTDTQYF. The CDR3 coding sequence is TGTGCCTGGAGTGTAAAACCACAGGTCACAGATACGCAGTATTTT.

CDR3 DNA: TGTGCCAGCAGCCTCATAGGGGATGAAAAACTGTTTTTT. Protein sequence: CASSLIGDEKLFF. The genes are TRBV6-6 and TRBJ1-4, with D possibly being TRBD1 (5 bases). Per the germline V gene, CDR1 is MNHNY and CDR2 is SVGAGI (reference sequence). V dropped 6 bases and J dropped 6 bases, with 11 bases sitting between them. CDR3 length: 13 amino acids.

This chain joins TRBV7-9 and TRBJ2-7; 13 bases align to TRBD2. The germline CDR1 and CDR2 sequences are SEHNR and FQNEAQ (reference sequence). This CDR3 spans 15 amino acids. The junction had 5 bases not matched to a gene; V was cut back by 5 bases and J by 4 bases. Written as DNA, the CDR3 is TGTGCCAGCAGCCCTCGGACTAGCGGGAGTTACGAGCAGTACTTC. It is translated as CASSPRTSGSYEQYF. Drawing the rest from reference TRBV7-9 and TRBJ2-7, the complete variable domain is DTGVSQNPRHKITKRGQNVTFRCDPISEHNRLYWYRQTLGQGPEFLTYFQNEAQLEKSRLLSDRFSAERPKGSFSTLEIQRTEQGDSAMYLCASSPRTSGSYEQYFGPGTRLTVT.

V is TRBV25-1 and J is TRBJ2-2; 8 bases are shared with TRBD1. CDR3 size: 16 residues. Germline CDR1 reads MGHDK; CDR2 reads SYGVNS. V gave up 5 bases and J gave up 5 bases; unmatched junction bases: 10. CDR3 loop: CASSSRTGTRTGELFF. The CDR3 nucleotides are TGTGCCAGCAGTTCCCGGACAGGGACGAGAACCGGGGAGCTGTTTTTT.